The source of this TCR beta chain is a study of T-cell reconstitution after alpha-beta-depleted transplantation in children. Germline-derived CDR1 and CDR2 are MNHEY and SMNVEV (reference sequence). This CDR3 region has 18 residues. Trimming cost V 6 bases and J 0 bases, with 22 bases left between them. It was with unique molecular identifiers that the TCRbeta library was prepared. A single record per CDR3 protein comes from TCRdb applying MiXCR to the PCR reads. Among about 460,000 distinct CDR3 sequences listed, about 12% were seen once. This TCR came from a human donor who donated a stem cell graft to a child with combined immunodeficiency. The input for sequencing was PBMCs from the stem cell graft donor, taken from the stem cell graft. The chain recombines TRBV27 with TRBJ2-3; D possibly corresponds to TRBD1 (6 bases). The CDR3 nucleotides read TGTGCCAGCAGGATCAGGGGTATAGCCACCTATAGCACAGATACGCAGTATTTT. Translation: CASRIRGIATYSTDTQYF.